The source of this TCR beta chain is a study of T cell repertoires in cytomegalovirus infection. Across the study: CMV infection and matching HLA type were both indicated by public TCR beta signatures. The study's findings and limits: What dominated the ex vivo response were HLA-C-restricted CMV-specific TCR beta clonotypes. The cumulative frequency of public TCR beta families distinguished individuals who carried CMV together with the relevant HLA.

A single record per CDR3 protein comes from TCRdb applying MiXCR to the reads. The table includes fewer than 550,000 distinct CDR3 sequences, roughly 12% detected once. The CDR3 has 14 residues. After removal of 7 bases from V and 7 bases from J, the junction contained 11 bases not matched to a gene. Germline assignment: CDR1 LNHDA and CDR2 SQIVND (reference sequence). Note on this clonotype: What it binds is unknown.

The J gene is TRBJ1-2, the V gene TRBV19, with 8 nucleotides matching TRBD1. The clonotype originates from a human donor in good health (CMV status not recorded). Some clones in this sample may be carry-over from other donors' samples. The sample consisted of PBMCs. The CDR3 loop is CASTQDPRGLGYTF. In DNA, the CDR3 is TGTGCCAGTACCCAAGATCCCAGGGGGCTTGGCTACACCTTC.